These 21 T cell receptor beta chains share one sample of origin, sequenced in a study of cytomegalovirus exposure and HLA in healthy donors. Both 60 Vbeta primers and 13 Jbeta primers went into the PCR. Only in-frame clones appear in the TCRdb table, and some are missing; sequencing was by immunoSEQ multiplex PCR. Among under 200,000 clones listed, over 65% were seen once. The sequencing sample was made of PBMCs. These receptors were taken from a woman in her twenties or thirties in good health and CMV-seronegative.

This rearrangement joins TRBV5-1 to TRBJ2-2, with 15 bases identical to TRBD2. CDR3 size: 16 residues. Trimming took 4 bases from V and 8 from J; bases not matched to a gene: 6. Per germline, CDR1 SGHRS and CDR2 YFSETQ. The chain's CDR3 is CASSAGTSGRKGELFF. CDR3 nucleotide sequence: TGCGCCAGCAGCGCCGGGACTAGCGGGAGGAAGGGGGAGCTGTTTTTT.

The chain links TRBV5-1 to TRBJ2-7, with D possibly matching TRBD2 (6 bases). V lost 5 bases and J lost 6, with 24 bases in between. The CDR3 covers 16 residues. CDR1 and CDR2 from the germline V gene are SGHRS and YFSETQ. The CDR3 sequence is CASSRGADYTVGEQYF. The CDR3, as DNA: TGCGCCAGCAGTCGTGGTGCGGACTACACCGTCGGCGAGCAGTACTTC.

The chain links TRBV19 to TRBJ1-5; D is unresolved. CDR3 length: 16 amino acids. Deletions cut 1 base from V and 2 bases from J, with 12 bases between. Germline CDR1 LNHDA, CDR2 SQIVND (reference sequence). The CDR3 sequence is CASSIVTGSRNQPQHF. CDR3 bases: TGTGCCAGTAGTATAGTAACGGGGAGCCGCAATCAGCCCCAGCATTTT.

V usage is TRBV28 and J usage is TRBJ1-6, with TRBD1 as a possible D gene (5 bases). V was clipped by 8 bases and J by 0 bases, with 11 bases between them. The germline gives CDR1 MDHEN, CDR2 SYDVKM. The CDR3 is made up of 15 amino acids. The CDR3 loop reads CASGFTGSYNSPLHF. The CDR3 DNA follows: TGTGCCAGCGGGTTTACAGGCTCCTATAATTCACCCCTCCACTTT.

This clone appeared a few times. The chain carries TRBV5-5 and TRBJ1-3; no clear D gene. CDR3 length: 17 amino acids. The V end lost 3 bases, the J end lost 2 bases, and 18 bases lay between the germline ends. Germline CDR1 SGHKS, CDR2 YYEKEE (reference sequence). CDR3 sequence reads: CASSSDPTRAAGNTIYF. For the CDR3, the DNA is TGTGCCAGCAGCTCAGACCCGACGAGGGCTGCTGGAAACACCATATATTTT.

This clone was seen only a few times. Additional DNA sequences in this sample encode the identical CDR3. The genes are TRBV6-1 and TRBJ1-3; no reliable D call. This CDR3 is built from 14 residues. Deletions cut 3 bases from V and 0 bases from J, with 6 bases between. The germline gives CDR1 MNHNS, CDR2 SASEGT. CDR3 DNA: TGTGCCAGCAGTGACGGTATCTCTGGAAACACCATATATTTT. It yields the protein CASSDGISGNTIYF.

The chain links TRBV7-3 to TRBJ2-2; D not resolved. Per the germline V gene, CDR1 is SGHTA and CDR2 is FQGTGA. The ends were cut back, 4 bases at V and 4 bases at J, with 10 bases in the middle. The CDR3 loop spans 14 amino acids. The CDR3 nucleotides are TGTGCCAGCAGCTCCACTGGCGGCACCGGGGAGCTGTTTTTT. Its protein is CASSSTGGTGELFF. Filled out from reference TRBV7-3 and TRBJ2-2, the complete variable domain reads GAGVSQTPSNKVTEKGKYVELRCDPISGHTALYWYRQSLGQGPEFLIYFQGTGAADDSGLPNDRFFAVRPEGSVSTLKIQRTERGDSAVYLCASSSTGGTGELFFGEGSRLTVL.

The chain combines TRBV18 with TRBJ1-1; TRBD1 matches 10 bases. The CDR3 is 15 residues long. The trim removed 5 bases at V and 4 bases at J, leaving 7 bases unmatched. The germline gives CDR1 KGHSH, CDR2 LQKENI. CDR3 DNA sequence: TGTGCCAGCTCATCGTGGGACAGGGGATTCACTGAAGCTTTCTTT. It yields the protein CASSSWDRGFTEAFF.

This clone was picked up one time. V is TRBV4-1 and J is TRBJ1-1; D not certain. Between the trimmed V and J ends, which lost 1 base and 0 bases, there was a span of 9 bases. This CDR3 has 15 residues. CDR1 is MGHRA and CDR2 is YSYEKL in the germline V gene. CDR3 sequence: CASSQGPVVNTEAFF. CDR3 coding DNA: TGCGCCAGCAGCCAAGGGCCTGTGGTGAACACTGAAGCTTTCTTT.

This clone has a single count. V and J are TRBV5-1 and TRBJ1-2; tentative D call: TRBD1 (5 bases). The CDR3 runs to 16 residues. The V gene lost 4 bases and the J gene lost 4 bases, with 20 bases spanning the gap. The V gene's germline CDR1 is SGHRS and CDR2 YFSETQ. The CDR3, as DNA: TGCGCCAGCAGCCTCGGGACTCCCCTAGCCCCCTATGGCTACACCTTC. It yields the protein CASSLGTPLAPYGYTF. Supplemented by reference TRBV5-1 and TRBJ1-2, the full variable domain reads KAGVTQTPRYLIKTRGQQVTLSCSPISGHRSVSWYQQTPGQGLQFLFEYFSETQRNKGNFPGRFSGRQFSNSRSEMNVSTLELGDSALYLCASSLGTPLAPYGYTFGSGTRLTVV.

This clone was observed a few times. The chain combines TRBV11-2 with TRBJ2-7; 8 nucleotides line up with TRBD2. The CDR3 is made up of 15 amino acids. The ends lost 0 bases at V and 2 bases at J; junction bases unmatched: 3. CDR1 is SGHAT and CDR2 is FQNNGV in the germline V gene. The CDR3 bases are TGTGCCAGCAGCTTAGATCTGGGACTAGCCTACGAGCAGTACTTC. Translated: CASSLDLGLAYEQYF. Complete variable domain (other parts from reference TRBV11-2 and TRBJ2-7): EAGVAQSPRYKIIEKRQSVAFWCNPISGHATLYWYQQILGQGPKLLIQFQNNGVVDDSQLPKDRFSAERLKGVDSTLKIQPAKLEDSAVYLCASSLDLGLAYEQYFGPGTRLTVT.

The CDR3 region is CAISEYGTGANTEAFF. The CDR3 nucleotides are TGTGCCATCAGTGAGTATGGGACAGGGGCGAACACTGAAGCTTTCTTT. The chain links TRBV10-3 to TRBJ1-1, with 10 bases fitting TRBD1. CDR1 is ENHRY, CDR2 SYGVKD, per germline. V lost 1 base to trimming and J lost 1 base; unmatched junction nucleotides: 3. CDR3 length: 16 residues.

V is TRBV7-9 and J is TRBJ1-6; a weak D match, TRBD1 (6 bases). The V gene's germline CDR1 is SEHNR and CDR2 FQNEAQ (reference sequence). The CDR3 contains 15 residues. The V gene lost 2 bases and the J gene lost 7 bases, with 12 bases spanning the gap. CDR3 in DNA: TGTGCCAGCAGCTTAAATTCAGGGGAGAATTCACCCCTCCACTTT. Its translation is CASSLNSGENSPLHF.

The chain couples TRBV2 to TRBJ1-4; 9 bases fit TRBD1. V was pared by 4 bases and J by 8 bases, with 11 bases of the junction left unmatched. The CDR3 covers 16 residues. Germline CDR1 SNHLY, CDR2 FYNNEI. The CDR3 bases are TGTGCCAGCAGTGGGGACACAGGGGGCCTCGGGGAAAAACTGTTTTTT. It yields the protein CASSGDTGGLGEKLFF.

The gene calls are TRBV7-2 and TRBJ2-5; possible D gene TRBD2, 6 bases. The CDR3 has 12 residues. Trimming cost V 3 bases and J 11 bases, with 13 bases left between them. CDR1 and CDR2 (germline): SGHTA, FQGNSA. The CDR3 nucleotides are TGTGCCAGCAGCTTTACACCGGGAGAGCAGTACTTC. Translated, it gives CASSFTPGEQYF.

This clone was counted only a few times. The chain combines TRBV23-1 with TRBJ1-5; TRBD1 is a possible D gene (6 bases). TRBV23-1 belongs to the ORF category, with a function that is uncertain. There are 23 residues in the CDR3. Trimming left V 4 bases short and J 1 base short, with 35 bases between. For the CDR3, the DNA is TGCGCCAGCAGTCCCCCGAAGGCCCTTCAGGGGAACCGGGAAGAAAACAGCAATCAGCCCCAGCATTTT. Its translation: CASSPPKALQGNREENSNQPQHF.

The chain has TRBV7-2 and TRBJ2-7; 7 bases line up with TRBD1. The CDR3 runs to 16 residues. CDR1 and CDR2 (germline): SGHTA, FQGNSA. J lost 6 bases, V lost 1 base, and 12 bases had no gene match. The CDR3 sequence is CASSLVARGSLAEQYF. CDR3 bases: TGTGCCAGCAGCTTAGTGGCCAGGGGGTCCCTAGCCGAGCAGTACTTC.

The rearrangement uses TRBV6-1 and TRBJ1-5; no definite D call. V lost 2 bases to trimming and J lost 4 bases, with 9 bases between them. Germline loops: CDR1 MNHNS, CDR2 SASEGT. The CDR3 spans 14 residues. As DNA, the CDR3 is TGTGCCAGCAGTGAAATTGGGAGGAATCAGCCCCAGCATTTT. As protein: CASSEIGRNQPQHF.

The chain carries TRBV11-2 and TRBJ1-1; a weak D match, TRBD1 (5 bases). The V end lost 2 bases, the J end lost 6 bases, and 16 bases lay between the germline ends. CDR1 and CDR2 from the germline V gene are SGHAT and FQNNGV. The CDR3 sequence is 15 residues long. The CDR3 loop is CASSLIQGLNPEAFF. The CDR3 DNA reads TGTGCCAGCAGCTTAATCCAGGGACTAAATCCTGAAGCTTTCTTT.

This CDR3 reads CASSPSRSEKLFF. The DNA of the CDR3 is TGTGCCAGCTCACCATCTCGGAGTGAAAAACTGTTTTTT. The chain recombines TRBV18 with TRBJ1-4, with D unresolved. CDR1 is KGHSH and CDR2 is LQKENI in the germline V gene. The CDR3 totals 13 residues. V lost 2 bases and J 7 bases, leaving 8 bases between the germline ends.

This clone has a handful of counts. The CDR3 region has the DNA TGCAGCGTTGAGAGGGTCCCTTCTAGCTCCTACAATGAGCAGTTCTTC. This encodes CSVERVPSSSYNEQFF. V and J are TRBV29-1 and TRBJ2-1, with TRBD2 as a possible D gene (5 bases). The CDR3 runs 16 residues. Per the germline V gene, CDR1 is SQVTM and CDR2 is ANQGSEA. The V end was cut by 3 bases, the J end by 0 bases, with 15 bases between.